Listed below are T cell receptor beta chains from one sample, sequenced in a study of cytomegalovirus exposure and HLA in healthy donors. The assay was immunoSEQ multiplex PCR, and TCRdb's table has in-frame clones only and misses some. The sample contains 90,000 to 110,000 clones, roughly 15% of which appear only once. Input material: PBMCs. All receptors derive from a female donor in good health and CMV-seronegative. Both conserved end residues are part of each CDR3. D genes are given only for firm matches. Where a row states a size, it is once, few, many or the class of an expanded clone; other rows omit it.

CDR3 DNA | CDR3 protein | J gene | clone size | D gene | V gene
TGCGCCAGCAGCCAGAAGGGAGGGGCCTACGAGCAGTACTTC | CASSQKGGAYEQYF | TRBJ2-7 | NA | TRBD2 | TRBV4-3
TGTGCCATCAGGGACAGGGTGGCTTCACCCCTCCACTTT | CAIRDRVASPLHF | TRBJ1-6 | NA | TRBD1 | TRBV10-3
TGTGCCAGTAGTATACGCGATCCGGTAAACTATGGCTACACCTTC | CASSIRDPVNYGYTF | TRBJ1-2 | few | NA | TRBV19
TGCGCCAGCAGCCAAGATACGAGACAGGGTCTTATCTCTAATGAAAAACTGTTTTTT | CASSQDTRQGLISNEKLFF | TRBJ1-4 | NA | TRBD1 | TRBV4-1
TGTGCCTGGAGTAAGGGACAGAACACTGAAGCTTTCTTT | CAWSKGQNTEAFF | TRBJ1-1 | few | NA | TRBV30
TGTGCCAGCAGCCCCGGTCGACCAGGGGGAAGGACTGAAGCTTTCTTT | CASSPGRPGGRTEAFF | TRBJ1-1 | NA | TRBD1 | TRBV9
TGTGCCAGCAGTTTAATTGGGACTAGCGAAGAGACCCAGTACTTC | CASSLIGTSEETQYF | TRBJ2-5 | few | TRBD2 | TRBV6-5
TGTGCCAGCAGCTTATCTGACAGGTCCTACGAGCAGTACTTC | CASSLSDRSYEQYF | TRBJ2-7 | few | NA | TRBV7-8
TGTGCCAGCAGTGGACAGCGCGGCAATGAGCAGTTCTTC | CASSGQRGNEQFF | TRBJ2-1 | few | NA | TRBV6-1
TGTGCCAGCAGTGAAGGGGGGCCAGGGGTTGGGCAGCCCCAGCATTTT | CASSEGGPGVGQPQHF | TRBJ1-5 | few | NA | TRBV6-1
TGCAGCGTTGCTGAGAGTTCCTACGAGCAGTACTTC | CSVAESSYEQYF | TRBJ2-7 | few | NA | TRBV29-1
TGTGCCAGCAGCTTTGGGCAGTATAATTCACCCCTCCACTTT | CASSFGQYNSPLHF | TRBJ1-6 | few | NA | TRBV5-4
TGTGCCAGCAGTTACCAACTAGCGGGAGTGGTCAATGAGCAGTTCTTC | CASSYQLAGVVNEQFF | TRBJ2-1 | NA | TRBD2 | TRBV6-5
TGCGCCAGCAGCCAAGATAGGGGGCTCACTGAAGCTTTCTTT | CASSQDRGLTEAFF | TRBJ1-1 | NA | TRBD1 | TRBV4-3
TGTGCCAGCAGCAGCGGGATTAGCTACGAGCAGTACTTC | CASSSGISYEQYF | TRBJ2-7 | few | TRBD2 | TRBV7-8
TGTGCCAGCAACAAACCAGCCGCAGGCCTTAATTCTGGAAACACCATATATTTT | CASNKPAAGLNSGNTIYF | TRBJ1-3 | NA | NA | TRBV7-3
TGTGCCAGCAGTTTCCGGGGAACGAACACCGGGGAGCTGTTTTTT | CASSFRGTNTGELFF | TRBJ2-2 | NA | NA | TRBV27
TGTGCCAGCAGCTTGGAATTTCGCCAGGGGGTCTATGGCTACACCTTC | CASSLEFRQGVYGYTF | TRBJ1-2 | few | TRBD1 | TRBV5-6
TGTGCCAGCAGTTTTAGTTTGAGAGGGAGCGGATTCAATGAGCAGTTCTTC | CASSFSLRGSGFNEQFF | TRBJ2-1 | NA | NA | TRBV28
TGTGCCATCAGTGACTCAACCACTGACATCCACCAAGAGACCCAGTACTTC | CAISDSTTDIHQETQYF | TRBJ2-5 | NA | NA | TRBV10-3
TGTGCCAGCAGTGAGACTAGCGGGGGCGTCTACGAGCAGTACTTC | CASSETSGGVYEQYF | TRBJ2-7 | few | TRBD2 | TRBV25-1
TGCGCCAGCAGCTTGGACGGTGACAGACATCAGCCCCAGCATTTT | CASSLDGDRHQPQHF | TRBJ1-5 | few | NA | TRBV5-1
TGTGCCTGGAGTGTAGTTACAGGGGGTCAGAGTGGCTACACCTTC | CAWSVVTGGQSGYTF | TRBJ1-2 | few | TRBD1 | TRBV30
TGCGCCAGCAGCTTCACAGGGACCGGGACGACAGATACGCAGTATTTT | CASSFTGTGTTDTQYF | TRBJ2-3 | NA | NA | TRBV5-1
TGTGCCAGCAGCGAGGGGACAGGGGATGGCTATGGCTACACCTTC | CASSEGTGDGYGYTF | TRBJ1-2 | few | TRBD1 | TRBV9
TGTGCCAGCAGTTACGTTAACAGGGGAATTGGCTACACCTTC | CASSYVNRGIGYTF | TRBJ1-2 | NA | TRBD1 | TRBV6-5
TGTGCCAGCAGTGATCAACAGCTCGATACCACATACGAGCAGTACTTC | CASSDQQLDTTYEQYF | TRBJ2-7 | NA | NA | TRBV6-1
TGTGCCACCGCGGGACTAGCGGGGGACGAGCAGTACTTC | CATAGLAGDEQYF | TRBJ2-7 | NA | TRBD2 | TRBV15
TGTGCCAGCTCACCACCTACCAGGGGGCTATACGAGCAGTACTTC | CASSPPTRGLYEQYF | TRBJ2-7 | NA | TRBD1 | TRBV18
TGTGCCAGCAGTGTCCTAGCCAGCCCGAAAGGGGATACGCAGTATTTT | CASSVLASPKGDTQYF | TRBJ2-3 | NA | NA | TRBV2
TGCGCCAGCAGCCAAGATCAGGGGGTCAACGAGCAGTTCTTC | CASSQDQGVNEQFF | TRBJ2-1 | few | TRBD1 | TRBV4-1
TGTGCCAGCAGCAGGGATTTTGGCTACGAGCAGTACTTC | CASSRDFGYEQYF | TRBJ2-7 | few | NA | TRBV6-1
TGCGCCAGCACAAGAACAGGGGCCACTTCTGGAAACACCATATATTTT | CASTRTGATSGNTIYF | TRBJ1-3 | few | TRBD1 | TRBV5-1
TGTGCCAGCAGTGTACAAGTTCAGGATGGCTACACCTTC | CASSVQVQDGYTF | TRBJ1-2 | NA | NA | TRBV6-1
TGTGCCAGCCGGGAACAGGGGGCTAATCAGCCCCAGCATTTT | CASREQGANQPQHF | TRBJ1-5 | NA | TRBD1 | TRBV25-1
TGTGCCTGGAGTGTTGCCCTTCAGGGTCCCTTCACAGATACGCAGTATTTT | CAWSVALQGPFTDTQYF | TRBJ2-3 | few | NA | TRBV30
TGTGCCAGCAGTTACAGCACTAGCGGTTCCTACGAGCAGTACTTC | CASSYSTSGSYEQYF | TRBJ2-7 | few | TRBD2 | TRBV6-5
TGCGCCAGCAGCTTGGAGGGGACTAGCGGGATCTATGAGCAGTTCTTC | CASSLEGTSGIYEQFF | TRBJ2-1 | NA | TRBD2 | TRBV5-1
TGTGCCTGGAGACCGCGGGGTACGGGGACTGAAGCTTTCTTT | CAWRPRGTGTEAFF | TRBJ1-1 | few | NA | TRBV30
TGTGCCAGCAGCTCACAGACAGTAAACTATGGCTACACCTTC | CASSSQTVNYGYTF | TRBJ1-2 | NA | NA | TRBV7-9
TGTGCCAGCAGCGTCGGGACAGTCAACACAGATACGCAGTATTTT | CASSVGTVNTDTQYF | TRBJ2-3 | few | TRBD1 | TRBV9
TGTGCCAGCAGCTTAGCTGCCGGGATCAACACTGAAGCTTTCTTT | CASSLAAGINTEAFF | TRBJ1-1 | NA | NA | TRBV7-9
TGTGCCAGCACTAATAGCTATGAGCAGTTCTTC | CASTNSYEQFF | TRBJ2-1 | few | NA | TRBV5-6
TGCGCCAGCAGCTTGGGAGGCGGGAGGGTGAATGAGCAGTTCTTC | CASSLGGGRVNEQFF | TRBJ2-1 | few | TRBD2 | TRBV5-1
TGTGCCAGTCGACCCCGGGGGGGCGTTTTTTGGACAGATACGCAGTATTTT | CASRPRGGVFWTDTQYF | TRBJ2-3 | NA | TRBD2 | TRBV19
TGCGCCAGCAGCTCCGGGCTAGCGGGAGGCGAGCAGTACTTC | CASSSGLAGGEQYF | TRBJ2-7 | NA | TRBD2 | TRBV5-1